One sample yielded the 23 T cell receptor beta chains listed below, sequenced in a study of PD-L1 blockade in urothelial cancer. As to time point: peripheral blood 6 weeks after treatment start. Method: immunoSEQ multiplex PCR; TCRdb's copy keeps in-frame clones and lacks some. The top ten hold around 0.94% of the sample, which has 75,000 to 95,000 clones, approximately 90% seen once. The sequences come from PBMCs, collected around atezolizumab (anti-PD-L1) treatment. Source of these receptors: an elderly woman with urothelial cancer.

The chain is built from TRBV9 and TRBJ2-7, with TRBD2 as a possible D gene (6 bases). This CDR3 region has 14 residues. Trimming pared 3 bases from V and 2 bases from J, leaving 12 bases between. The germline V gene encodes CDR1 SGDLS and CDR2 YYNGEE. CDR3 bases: TGTGCCAGCAGCGCGGGGACTGACCCCTACGAGCAGTACTTC. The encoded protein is CASSAGTDPYEQYF.

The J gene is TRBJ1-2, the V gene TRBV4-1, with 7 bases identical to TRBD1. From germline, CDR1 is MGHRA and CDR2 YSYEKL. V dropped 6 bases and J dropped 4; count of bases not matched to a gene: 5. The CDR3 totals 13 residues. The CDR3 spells CASSKTGSYGYTF. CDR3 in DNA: TGCGCCAGCAGTAAGACAGGGAGCTATGGCTACACCTTC.

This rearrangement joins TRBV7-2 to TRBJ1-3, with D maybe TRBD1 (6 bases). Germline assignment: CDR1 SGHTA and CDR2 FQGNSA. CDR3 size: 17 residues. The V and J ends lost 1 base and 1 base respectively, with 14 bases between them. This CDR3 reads CASSLVGGWGSGNTIYF. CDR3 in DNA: TGTGCCAGCAGCTTAGTTGGGGGCTGGGGTTCTGGAAACACCATATATTTT.

The CDR3 loop is CSVRDTEAFF. DNA for the CDR3: TGCAGTGTCCGGGACACTGAAGCTTTCTTT. The chain carries TRBV20-1 and TRBJ1-1; D uncertain. Trimming removed 7 bases from V and 3 bases from J, with 6 bases in between. This CDR3 has 10 residues. Germline V CDR1 and CDR2: DFQATT, SNEGSKA (reference sequence).

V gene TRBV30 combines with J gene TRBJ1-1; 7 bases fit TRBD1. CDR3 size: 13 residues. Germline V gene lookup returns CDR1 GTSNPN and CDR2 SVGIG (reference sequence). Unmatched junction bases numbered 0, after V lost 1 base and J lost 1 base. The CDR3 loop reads CAWSGQGNTEAFF. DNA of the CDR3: TGTGCCTGGAGTGGACAGGGGAACACTGAAGCTTTCTTT.

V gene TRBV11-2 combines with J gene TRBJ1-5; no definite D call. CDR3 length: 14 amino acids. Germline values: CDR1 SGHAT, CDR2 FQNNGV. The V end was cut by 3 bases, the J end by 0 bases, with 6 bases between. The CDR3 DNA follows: TGTGCCAGCAGCTTCCAGTCTAGCAATCAGCCCCAGCATTTT. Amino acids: CASSFQSSNQPQHF.

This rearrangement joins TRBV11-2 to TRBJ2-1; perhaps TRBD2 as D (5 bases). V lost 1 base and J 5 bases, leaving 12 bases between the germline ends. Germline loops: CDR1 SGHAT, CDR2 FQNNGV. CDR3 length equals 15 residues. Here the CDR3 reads CASSLGLSENNEQFF. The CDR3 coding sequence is TGTGCCAGCAGCTTAGGGCTTAGCGAAAACAATGAGCAGTTCTTC.

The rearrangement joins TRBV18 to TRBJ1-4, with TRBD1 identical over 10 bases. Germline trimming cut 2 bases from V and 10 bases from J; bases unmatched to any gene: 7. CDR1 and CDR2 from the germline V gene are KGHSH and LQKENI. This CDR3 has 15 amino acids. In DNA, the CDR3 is TGTGCCAGCTCACCAACCGGGACAGGGGATGGAAAACTGTTTTTT. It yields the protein CASSPTGTGDGKLFF.

CDR3 nucleotide sequence: TGTGCCAGTACAGGGGAGGGCTCTGGGGCCAACGTCCTGACTTTC. It encodes CASTGEGSGANVLTF. The chain has TRBV19 and TRBJ2-6; a weak D match, TRBD2 (7 bases). V was shortened by 7 bases and J by 0 bases, with 10 bases between the two germline ends. Germline V CDR1 and CDR2: LNHDA, SQIVND (reference sequence). This CDR3 spans 15 amino acids.

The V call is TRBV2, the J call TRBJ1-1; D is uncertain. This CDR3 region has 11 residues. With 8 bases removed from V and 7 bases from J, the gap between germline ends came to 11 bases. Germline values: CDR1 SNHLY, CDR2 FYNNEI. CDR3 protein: CASDARVEAFF. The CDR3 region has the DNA TGTGCCAGCGATGCGAGGGTTGAAGCTTTCTTT.

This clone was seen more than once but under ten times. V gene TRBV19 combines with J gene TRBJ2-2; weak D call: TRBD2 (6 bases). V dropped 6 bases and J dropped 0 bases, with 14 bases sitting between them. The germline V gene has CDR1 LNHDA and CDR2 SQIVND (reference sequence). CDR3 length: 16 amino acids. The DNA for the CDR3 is TGTGCCAGTAGCGTAAGCGGGCCTCCGAACACCGGGGAGCTGTTTTTT. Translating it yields CASSVSGPPNTGELFF. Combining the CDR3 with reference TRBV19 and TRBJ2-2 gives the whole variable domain DGGITQSPKYLFRKEGQNVTLSCEQNLNHDAMYWYRQDPGQGLRLIYYSQIVNDFQKGDIAEGYSVSREKKESFPLTVTSAQKNPTAFYLCASSVSGPPNTGELFFGEGSRLTVL.

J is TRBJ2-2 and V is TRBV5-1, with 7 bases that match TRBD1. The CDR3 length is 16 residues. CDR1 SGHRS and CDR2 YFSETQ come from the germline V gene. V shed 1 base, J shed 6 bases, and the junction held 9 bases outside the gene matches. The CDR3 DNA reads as TGCGCCAGCAGCTTGATAGCAGGGGGAATCCCCGGGGAGCTGTTTTTT. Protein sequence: CASSLIAGGIPGELFF. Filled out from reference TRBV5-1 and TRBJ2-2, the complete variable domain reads KAGVTQTPRYLIKTRGQQVTLSCSPISGHRSVSWYQQTPGQGLQFLFEYFSETQRNKGNFPGRFSGRQFSNSRSEMNVSTLELGDSALYLCASSLIAGGIPGELFFGEGSRLTVL.

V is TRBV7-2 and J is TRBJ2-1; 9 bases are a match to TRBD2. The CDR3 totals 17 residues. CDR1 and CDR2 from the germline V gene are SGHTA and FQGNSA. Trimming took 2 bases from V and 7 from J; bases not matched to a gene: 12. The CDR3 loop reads CASSLPIFSGRKNEQFF. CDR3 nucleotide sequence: TGTGCCAGCAGCTTACCCATCTTCAGCGGGAGGAAGAATGAGCAGTTCTTC.

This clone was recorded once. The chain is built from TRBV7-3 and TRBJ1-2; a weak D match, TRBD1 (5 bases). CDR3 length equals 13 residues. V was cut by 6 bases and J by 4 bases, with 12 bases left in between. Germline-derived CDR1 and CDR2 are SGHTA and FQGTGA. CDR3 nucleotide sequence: TGTGCCAGCAGTCTACAGGTTCGCTATGGCTACACCTTC. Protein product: CASSLQVRYGYTF.

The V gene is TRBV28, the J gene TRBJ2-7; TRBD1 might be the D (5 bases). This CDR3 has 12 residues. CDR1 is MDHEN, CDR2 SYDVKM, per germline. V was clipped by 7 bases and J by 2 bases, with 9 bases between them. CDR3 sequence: CASIDSTYEQYF. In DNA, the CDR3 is TGTGCCAGCATAGACAGCACCTACGAGCAGTACTTC.

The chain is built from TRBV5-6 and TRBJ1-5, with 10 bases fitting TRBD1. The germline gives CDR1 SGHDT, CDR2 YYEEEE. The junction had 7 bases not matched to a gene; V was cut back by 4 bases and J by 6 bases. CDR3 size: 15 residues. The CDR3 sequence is CASSKGTGVSQPQHF. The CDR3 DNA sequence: TGTGCCAGCAGCAAAGGGACAGGGGTTAGTCAGCCCCAGCATTTT.

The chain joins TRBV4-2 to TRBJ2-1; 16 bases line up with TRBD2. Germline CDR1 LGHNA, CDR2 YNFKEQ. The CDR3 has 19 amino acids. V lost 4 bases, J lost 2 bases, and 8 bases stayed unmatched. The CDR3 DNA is TGTGCCAGCAGCCCGGGGGGACTAGCGGGAGGGATCGCCTACAATGAGCAGTTCTTC. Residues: CASSPGGLAGGIAYNEQFF.

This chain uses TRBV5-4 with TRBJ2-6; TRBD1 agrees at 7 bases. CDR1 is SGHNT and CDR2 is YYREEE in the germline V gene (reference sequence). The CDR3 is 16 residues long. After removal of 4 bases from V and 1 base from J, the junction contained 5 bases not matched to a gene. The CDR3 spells CASSEGQVSGANVLTF. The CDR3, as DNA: TGTGCCAGCAGCGAAGGACAGGTTTCTGGGGCCAACGTCCTGACTTTC.

The CDR3 sequence is CASSAGQGQETQYF. CDR3 DNA: TGTGCCAGCAGTGCGGGACAGGGACAAGAGACCCAGTACTTC. J is TRBJ2-5 and V is TRBV2; 9 nucleotides match TRBD1. The CDR3 has 14 residues. With V trimmed by 4 bases and J by 2 bases, 2 bases remained unmatched. CDR1 is SNHLY and CDR2 is FYNNEI in the germline V gene.

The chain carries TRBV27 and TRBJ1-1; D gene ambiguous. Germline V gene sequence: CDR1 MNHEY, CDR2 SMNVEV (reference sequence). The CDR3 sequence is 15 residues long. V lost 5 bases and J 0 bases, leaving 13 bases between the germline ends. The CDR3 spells CASSRDTRMNTEAFF. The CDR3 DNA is TGTGCCAGCAGTCGAGACACCCGCATGAACACTGAAGCTTTCTTT.

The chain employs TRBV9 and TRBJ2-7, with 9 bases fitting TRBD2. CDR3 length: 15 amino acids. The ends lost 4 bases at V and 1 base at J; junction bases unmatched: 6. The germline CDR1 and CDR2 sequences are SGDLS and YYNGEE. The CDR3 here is CASSISGSSSYEQYF. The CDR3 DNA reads TGTGCCAGCAGCATTAGCGGGAGCTCTTCCTACGAGCAGTACTTC.

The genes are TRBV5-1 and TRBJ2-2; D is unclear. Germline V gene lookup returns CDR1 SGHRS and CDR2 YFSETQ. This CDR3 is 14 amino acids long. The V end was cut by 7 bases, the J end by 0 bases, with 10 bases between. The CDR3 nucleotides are TGCGCCAGCCGTCCACTGTCGAACACCGGGGAGCTGTTTTTT. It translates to CASRPLSNTGELFF.

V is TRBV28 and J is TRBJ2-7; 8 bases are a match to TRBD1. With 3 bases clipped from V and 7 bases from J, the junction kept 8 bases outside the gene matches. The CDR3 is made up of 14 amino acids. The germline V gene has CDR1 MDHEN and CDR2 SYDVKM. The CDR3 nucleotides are TGTGCCAGCAGTTTTAACGGACAGGGACTTGAGCAGTACTTC. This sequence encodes CASSFNGQGLEQYF.